Following are 4 T cell receptor beta chains from one sample sequenced in a study of CD4 and CD8 cells across lung adenocarcinoma regions. Via MiXCR, TCRdb re-called the PCR reads, giving one row per CDR3 protein. The sample lists around 15,000 distinct CDR3 sequences; around 53% were seen once. Sample: CD8+ T cells from the center of a lung tumor. These receptors all come from a female donor with lung adenocarcinoma. The CD4 and CD8 labels of this study may be unreliable.

This clonotype was observed at least ten times. The chain combines TRBV10-1 with TRBJ2-2, with unresolved D. Germline loops: CDR1 WNHNN, CDR2 SYGVQD (reference sequence). With 4 bases removed from V and 6 bases from J, the gap between germline ends came to 9 bases. CDR3 length equals 13 residues. In DNA, the CDR3 is TGCGCCAGCAGTGTAGGAGATGCCGGGGAGCTGTTTTTT. It translates to CASSVGDAGELFF.

In regard to this clonotype: One end of the junction does not line up with germline, which may come from a read error. The genes are TRBV6-1 and TRBJ2-5; weak D call: TRBD2 (6 bases). CDR1 and CDR2 (germline): MNHNS, SASEGT. The CDR3 consists of 16 residues. CDR3 loop: CASRASGRRNQETQYF. CDR3 DNA sequence: TGTGCCAGCAGGGCGAGCGGGCGCCGAAACCAAGAGACCCAGTACTTT.

This clonotype was seen a few times. The J gene is TRBJ2-1, the V gene TRBV6-1; 8 bases map to TRBD2. The J call may be in error: the DNA end matches TRBJ2-7 better. CDR3 length: 15 amino acids. Germline V lookup: CDR1 MNHNS, CDR2 SASEGT. The CDR3 region is CASSEASGVSYEQYF. The CDR3 DNA is TGTGCCAGCAGTGAAGCTAGCGGGGTAAGCTACGAGCAGTACTTC.

This clonotype was seen more than once but under ten times. The chain carries TRBV7-2 and TRBJ2-3; a weak D match, TRBD2 (5 bases). The CDR3 is 14 residues long. From germline, CDR1 is SGHTA and CDR2 FQGNSA. V was pared by 2 bases and J by 2 bases, with 8 bases between. The CDR3 DNA sequence: TGTGCCAGCAGCTTAACAGCGGACACAGATACGCAGTATTTT. It translates to CASSLTADTDTQYF. Full variable domain (rest looked up from reference TRBV7-2 and TRBJ2-3): GAGVSQSPSNKVTEKGKDVELRCDPISGHTALYWYRQSLGQGLEFLIYFQGNSAPDKSGLPSDRFSAERTGGSVSTLTIQRTQQEDSAVYLCASSLTADTDTQYFGPGTRLTVL.